A selection of T cell receptor beta chains follows, all from one sample in a study of beta chain features in type 1 diabetes. The protocol was immunoSEQ multiplex PCR, while the TCRdb copy is restricted to in-frame clones and leaves out a portion. The sample includes about 170,000 clones, 7.8% seen only once; the top ten take about 0.9%. The sample was central memory CD4+ T cells from blood. Receptors originate from a woman aged 40 to 50 with type 1 diabetes. CDR3s include the opening cysteine and the closing phenylalanine or tryptophan. D genes are given only for firm matches. Only part of the rows carry a size: once, few, many, or a class if the clone is expanded.

CDR3aa	CDR3nt	abundance	v_gene	j_gene	d_gene
CASSLGNRDSYNSPLHF	TGCGCCAGCAGCTTGGGAAATCGGGACAGCTATAATTCACCCCTCCACTTT	NA	TRBV5-1	TRBJ1-6	TRBD1
CASSQATGFAYNSPLHF	TGTGCCAGCAGCCAAGCGACAGGCTTCGCCTATAATTCACCCCTCCACTTT	few	TRBV14	TRBJ1-6	NA
CASSKSGSLDTQYF	TGTGCCAGCAGTAAAAGCGGGAGTCTGGATACGCAGTATTTT	NA	TRBV28	TRBJ2-3	TRBD2
CASSPPQGSASYEQYF	TGTGCCAGCTCACCACCGCAGGGTTCAGCTTCCTACGAGCAGTACTTC	few	TRBV18	TRBJ2-7	NA
CASSFPRGNEQFF	TGTGCCAGCAGTTTCCCGCGGGGGAATGAGCAGTTCTTC	few	TRBV28	TRBJ2-1	TRBD2
CASSASRDSVPNEQFF	TGTGCCAGCTCCGCCAGCCGGGACTCCGTTCCTAATGAGCAGTTCTTC	few	TRBV18	TRBJ2-1	NA
CSVGGENQDQPQHF	TGCAGCGTTGGGGGCGAAAATCAAGATCAGCCCCAGCATTTT	NA	TRBV29-1	TRBJ1-5	NA
CASNGLAGGETQYF	TGTGCCAGCAACGGACTAGCGGGGGGGGAGACCCAGTACTTC	few	TRBV7-9	TRBJ2-5	TRBD2
CASSLVGGLTEKLFF	TGTGCCAGCAGCTTAGTGGGGGGGCTGACTGAAAAACTGTTTTTT	NA	TRBV7-2	TRBJ1-4	NA
CASSSGGPMSNEQFF	TGTGCCAGCAGCTCCGGAGGGCCCATGTCCAATGAGCAGTTCTTC	NA	TRBV5-4	TRBJ2-1	NA
CASSSLPGLAGGREQFF	TGTGCCAGCAGCTCTTTACCGGGACTAGCGGGAGGTCGGGAGCAGTTCTTC	few	TRBV7-3	TRBJ2-1	TRBD2
CASSPPWEGEIQETQYF	TGTGCCAGCAGCCCCCCTTGGGAGGGGGAGATCCAAGAGACCCAGTACTTC	few	TRBV7-9	TRBJ2-5	NA
CASSAGTSGNEQFF	TGTGCCAGCAGTGCCGGGACTAGCGGGAATGAGCAGTTCTTC	NA	TRBV6-5	TRBJ2-1	TRBD2
CASSLGGSFEGYTF	TGTGCCAGCAGCTTAGGAGGATCCTTTGAGGGCTACACCTTC	NA	TRBV7-6	TRBJ1-2	NA
CASRSPRGGNQPQHF	TGTGCCAGCAGATCTCCGCGGGGTGGCAATCAGCCCCAGCATTTT	few	TRBV28	TRBJ1-5	NA
CASSLFLPRDRGTDTQYF	TGTGCCAGCAGCTTATTCCTCCCCCGGGACAGGGGAACAGATACGCAGTATTTT	few	TRBV7-2	TRBJ2-3	TRBD1
CAWSVQWGPYGYTF	TGTGCCTGGAGTGTACAATGGGGGCCGTATGGCTACACCTTC	NA	TRBV30	TRBJ1-2	NA
CASSLLQGAGEQYF	TGTGCCAGCAGCTTACTACAGGGGGCGGGCGAGCAGTACTTC	NA	TRBV7-2	TRBJ2-7	TRBD1
CASSRTSGGFYNEQFF	TGTGCCAGCAGCAGGACTAGCGGGGGGTTCTACAATGAGCAGTTCTTC	few	TRBV5-4	TRBJ2-1	TRBD2
CASRPTGTGQETQYF	TGTGCCAGCAGGCCAACCGGGACAGGTCAAGAGACCCAGTACTTC	few	TRBV28	TRBJ2-5	TRBD1
CASSPFSRAEAFF	TGTGCCAGCAGCCCCTTTTCTCGCGCTGAAGCTTTCTTT	NA	TRBV7-9	TRBJ1-1	NA
CASTPTGQLQETQYF	TGCGCCAGCACCCCGACGGGTCAGTTACAAGAGACCCAGTACTTC	few	TRBV5-1	TRBJ2-5	NA
CASRGTSGRDNEQFF	TGTGCCAGCAGGGGGACTAGCGGGAGGGACAATGAGCAGTTCTTC	few	TRBV7-2	TRBJ2-1	TRBD2
CASSLGFGGAEETQYF	TGCGCCAGCAGCTTGGGATTCGGGGGGGCCGAAGAGACCCAGTACTTC	once	TRBV5-1	TRBJ2-5	TRBD2
CASSDVRRGRGRGDEQYF	TGTGCCAGCAGCGACGTTCGGAGGGGCAGGGGGCGCGGAGACGAGCAGTACTTC	few	TRBV7-2	TRBJ2-7	TRBD1
CASSLSVPETDTQYF	TGTGCCAGCAGTCTATCCGTTCCCGAAACAGATACGCAGTATTTT	NA	TRBV2	TRBJ2-3	NA
CSVEENIWGGNTEAFF	TGCAGCGTTGAAGAGAATATATGGGGGGGGAACACTGAAGCTTTCTTT	many	TRBV29-1	TRBJ1-1	NA
CASSLALANTGELFF	TGCGCCAGCAGCTTGGCTCTGGCTAACACCGGGGAGCTGTTTTTT	NA	TRBV5-1	TRBJ2-2	NA
CASSSTGAYGYTF	TGTGCCAGCAGTTCAACAGGGGCCTATGGCTACACCTTC	few	TRBV27	TRBJ1-2	TRBD1
CASSVVGVGTGELFF	TGTGCCAGCAGCGTAGTAGGGGTAGGCACCGGGGAGCTGTTTTTT	NA	TRBV9	TRBJ2-2	NA
CASSLSQQETQYF	TGTGCCAGCAGCCTCTCACAACAAGAGACCCAGTACTTC	few	TRBV11-1	TRBJ2-5	NA
CASSFTGATEEKLFF	TGTGCCAGTAGCTTTACAGGGGCAACTGAGGAAAAACTGTTTTTT	few	TRBV19	TRBJ1-4	TRBD1
CASSSLQGAPSNIQYF	TGTGCCAGCAGTTCCCTACAGGGGGCCCCCAGTAACATTCAGTACTTC	NA	TRBV28	TRBJ2-4	TRBD1
CATDRDTSNQPQHF	TGTGCCACCGACCGGGACACGAGCAATCAGCCCCAGCATTTT	NA	TRBV19	TRBJ1-5	NA
CAWASGRGETQYF	TGTGCCTGGGCTAGCGGGAGGGGTGAGACCCAGTACTTC	NA	TRBV30	TRBJ2-5	TRBD2
CASRDRQGKNTGELFF	TGCGCCAGCAGAGACAGACAGGGAAAGAACACCGGGGAGCTGTTTTTT	NA	TRBV4-1	TRBJ2-2	TRBD1
CASSEGRETQYF	TGTGCCAGCTCCGAGGGTCGGGAGACCCAGTACTTC	few	TRBV9	TRBJ2-5	NA
CASITGPPLNTEAFF	TGTGCCAGCATCACAGGGCCGCCTTTGAACACTGAAGCTTTCTTT	once	TRBV28	TRBJ1-1	NA
CAWSVFETDTQYF	TGTGCCTGGAGTGTATTCGAGACAGATACGCAGTATTTT	few	TRBV30	TRBJ2-3	NA
CASNRDRGFQPQHF	TGTGCCAGTAATAGGGACAGGGGCTTTCAGCCCCAGCATTTT	few	TRBV19	TRBJ1-5	TRBD1
CASSVATGIRTGELFF	TGTGCCAGCAGCGTAGCAACAGGGATTCGCACCGGGGAGCTGTTTTTT	NA	TRBV9	TRBJ2-2	NA
CASSVEAGHQPQHF	TGTGCCAGCAGCGTAGAGGCAGGTCATCAGCCCCAGCATTTT	NA	TRBV9	TRBJ1-5	NA
CSVERAGGTDTQYF	TGCAGCGTTGAACGGGCGGGGGGCACAGATACGCAGTATTTT	NA	TRBV29-1	TRBJ2-3	TRBD2
CASSYSREDYEQYF	TGTGCCAGCAGTTACTCCAGGGAAGACTACGAGCAGTACTTC	NA	TRBV6-6	TRBJ2-7	NA
CASSPGTTGSLGETQYF	TGTGCCAGCAGCCCGGGAACGACAGGCTCCCTGGGGGAGACCCAGTACTTC	NA	TRBV28	TRBJ2-5	NA
CASTPGSHTEAFF	TGTGCCAGCACCCCCGGTTCCCACACTGAAGCTTTCTTT	NA	TRBV28	TRBJ1-1	NA
CASRVTSGSPGELFF	TGTGCCAGCAGAGTGACTAGCGGGAGTCCCGGGGAGCTGTTTTTT	many	TRBV2	TRBJ2-2	TRBD2
CASSIGRQNNEQFF	TGTGCCAGTAGTATAGGGAGACAGAACAATGAGCAGTTCTTC	NA	TRBV19	TRBJ2-1	NA
CASSSTEYNEQFF	TGTGCCAGCAGCTCCACAGAGTACAATGAGCAGTTCTTC	few	TRBV7-3	TRBJ2-1	NA
CASSARPTSGTDTQYF	TGTGCCAGCAGCGCCCGACCGACTAGCGGCACAGATACGCAGTATTTT	few	TRBV9	TRBJ2-3	TRBD2
CASSQEWQGTSPLHF	TGCGCCAGCAGCCAAGAATGGCAGGGGACTTCACCCCTCCACTTT	NA	TRBV4-1	TRBJ1-6	NA
CASSRGGGQETQYF	TGTGCCAGCAGCCGCGGGGGGGGACAAGAGACCCAGTACTTC	few	TRBV7-3	TRBJ2-5	TRBD2
CATSRGTSAFTDTQYF	TGTGCCACCAGCAGAGGGACTAGCGCCTTCACAGATACGCAGTATTTT	few	TRBV15	TRBJ2-3	TRBD2
CASSLEGALNTGELFF	TGTGCCAGCAGCTTAGAGGGGGCCCTGAACACCGGGGAGCTGTTTTTT	NA	TRBV11-2	TRBJ2-2	NA
CASSLDRNQPQHF	TGCGCCAGCAGCTTGGACAGGAATCAGCCCCAGCATTTT	few	TRBV5-1	TRBJ1-5	NA
CSAGGGNEKLFF	TGCAGCGCCGGAGGCGGGAATGAAAAACTGTTTTTT	NA	TRBV29-1	TRBJ1-4	NA
CASSMWGKGAFF	TGTGCCAGTAGTATGTGGGGCAAAGGAGCTTTCTTT	NA	TRBV19	TRBJ1-1	NA
CASSGGRTPGGYEQYF	TGTGCCAGCAGCGGGGGGAGGACCCCGGGAGGCTACGAGCAGTACTTC	NA	TRBV25-1	TRBJ2-7	TRBD2
CASSTDSQFYEQYF	TGTGCCAGCAGCACGGACAGCCAATTCTACGAGCAGTACTTC	few	TRBV7-2	TRBJ2-7	NA